The 28 T cell receptor beta chains presented below share a single source sample, sequenced in a study of blood T cell repertoires in COVID-19 (dated by TCRdb to between 2020 and 2021). Library method: the immunoSEQ multiplex PCR assay. TCRdb re-hosts the immuneACCESS table, in-frame sequences only. Its copies lack some clones; in the studies checked, an unresolved V gene accounts for under half of them, and the cause for the rest is not known. This sample comprises about 68,000 clones, roughly 90% of them detected only once. The top ten hold less than 9% of the sample. Sequenced material: peripheral blood. The origin of the receptors is a man aged 35 to 55 with COVID-19, enrolled during active disease.

The CDR3 nucleotides read TGTGCCAGCAGTGCCCGGACAGGGGGCCCTCATGGCTACACCTTC. This gives the protein CASSARTGGPHGYTF. The chain is built from TRBV25-1 and TRBJ1-2; 11 bases map to TRBD1. V lost 4 bases, J lost 6 bases, and 7 bases stayed unmatched. The length of the CDR3 is 15 residues. Germline lookup yields CDR1 MGHDK and CDR2 SYGVNS.

This clone has only one observation. The chain couples TRBV7-2 to TRBJ2-5; 13 nucleotides agree with TRBD2. The CDR3 is 17 residues long. V lost 2 bases to trimming and J lost 5 bases; unmatched junction nucleotides: 8. Germline V lookup: CDR1 SGHTA, CDR2 FQGNSA. The CDR3 region is CASSLTSGGAGQETQYF. In DNA form, the CDR3 reads TGTGCCAGCAGCTTAACTAGCGGGGGGGCCGGCCAGGAGACCCAGTACTTC.

The chain recombines TRBV5-1 with TRBJ2-5, with D perhaps matching TRBD2 (6 bases). Germline V gene data show CDR1 as SGHRS and CDR2 as YFSETQ. The CDR3 consists of 14 residues. V lost 6 bases to trimming and J lost 4 bases, with 16 bases between them. The CDR3: CASKSVGGGETQYF. The CDR3 DNA reads TGCGCCAGCAAAAGCGTGGGGGGAGGAGAGACCCAGTACTTC.

The CDR3: CASSASQGKAEAFF. The DNA of the CDR3 is TGTGCCAGCAGCGCCTCACAGGGGAAGGCTGAAGCTTTCTTT. The chain has TRBV9 and TRBJ1-1; 7 bases line up with TRBD1. V shed 3 bases and J 6 bases; nucleotides not matched to a gene: 8. The CDR3 extends over 14 amino acids. Looked up from germline, CDR1 is SGDLS and CDR2 is YYNGEE.

The V gene is TRBV28, the J gene TRBJ1-4; the match to TRBD1 covers 9 bases. Looked up from germline, CDR1 is MDHEN and CDR2 is SYDVKM. The CDR3 consists of 15 residues. V was pared by 0 bases and J by 8 bases, with 4 bases of the junction left unmatched. The CDR3 bases are TGTGCCAGCAGTTTATGGACAGGGGGTGGCGAAAAACTGTTTTTT. It is translated as CASSLWTGGGEKLFF.

The chain employs TRBV7-9 and TRBJ1-1; D gene uncertain. This CDR3 has 13 residues. In germline, CDR1 is SEHNR, CDR2 FQNEAQ (reference sequence). V dropped 5 bases and J dropped 2 bases, with 9 bases sitting between them. The CDR3 reads CASSQATNTEAFF. CDR3 coding DNA: TGTGCCAGCAGCCAGGCCACAAACACTGAAGCTTTCTTT.

The chain combines TRBV28 with TRBJ1-5; D remains ambiguous. Germline V lookup: CDR1 MDHEN, CDR2 SYDVKM. CDR3 length: 14 amino acids. V was clipped by 3 bases and J by 6 bases, with 12 bases between them. CDR3 residues: CASSFRAGGQPQHF. CDR3 sequence (DNA): TGTGCCAGCAGTTTTAGGGCCGGAGGTCAGCCCCAGCATTTT.

The V call is TRBV5-4, the J call TRBJ2-3, with D perhaps TRBD2 (5 bases). The CDR3 sequence is 14 residues long. Trimming pared 7 bases from V and 2 bases from J, leaving 14 bases between. CDR1 SGHNT and CDR2 YYREEE come from the germline V gene (reference sequence). The CDR3 bases are TGTGCCAGCGGACTGACGGCACCCACAGATACGCAGTATTTT. This translates into CASGLTAPTDTQYF.

This chain links TRBV2 with TRBJ2-7; 10 bases map to TRBD2. The CDR3 loop spans 15 amino acids. The V and J ends lost 11 bases and 4 bases, in that order; junction bases with no gene match: 14. Germline V gene data show CDR1 as SNHLY and CDR2 as FYNNEI. CDR3 region: CAGPVIASGGYEQYF. The CDR3 DNA follows: TGTGCCGGACCAGTGATCGCTAGCGGGGGTTACGAGCAGTACTTC.

The rearrangement joins TRBV2 to TRBJ2-5, with D perhaps TRBD1 (5 bases). The length of the CDR3 is 13 residues. V was clipped by 7 bases and J by 5 bases, with 14 bases between them. Germline V CDR1 and CDR2: SNHLY, FYNNEI. The CDR3 bases are TGTGCCAGCACGGCAGGGCTGCAGGAGACCCAGTACTTC. Translated: CASTAGLQETQYF.

This clone was observed a single time. The V gene is TRBV18, the J gene TRBJ1-3, with D possibly matching TRBD1 (5 bases). From germline, CDR1 is KGHSH and CDR2 LQKENI. The CDR3 totals 15 residues. The germline V and J ends were trimmed by 3 bases and 0 bases, with 9 bases remaining between them. This CDR3 is CASSPRAISGNTIYF. In nucleotides, the CDR3 is TGTGCCAGCTCACCCAGGGCGATCTCTGGAAACACCATATATTTT. Supplemented by reference TRBV18 and TRBJ1-3, the full variable domain reads NAGVMQNPRHLVRRRGQEARLRCSPMKGHSHVYWYRQLPEEGLKFMVYLQKENIIDESGMPKERFSAEFPKEGPSILRIQQVVRGDSAAYFCASSPRAISGNTIYFGEGSWLTVV.

V usage is TRBV5-1 and J usage is TRBJ1-2, with TRBD1 as a possible D gene (6 bases). V shed 1 base and J shed 0 bases, with 16 bases lying between them. Germline V lookup: CDR1 SGHRS, CDR2 YFSETQ. This CDR3 contains 17 residues. The CDR3, as DNA: TGCGCCAGCAGCTTGACTAGCGCAGGACAGACTAACTATGGCTACACCTTC. Translating gives CASSLTSAGQTNYGYTF.

CDR3 loop: CASSDGLTGELFF. The CDR3 bases are TGTGCCAGCAGTGACGGGCTGACCGGGGAGCTGTTTTTT. The J gene is TRBJ2-2, the V gene TRBV6-4; D is ambiguous. The CDR3 loop spans 13 amino acids. Trimming stripped 2 bases from V and 5 bases from J, with 6 bases between. From germline, CDR1 is MRHNA and CDR2 SNTAGT.

CDR3 in DNA: TGTGCCACCCTTCCCCGGAGCTCTGGAAACACCATATATTTT. This encodes CATLPRSSGNTIYF. The chain couples TRBV6-5 to TRBJ1-3, with D uncertain. V was clipped by 10 bases and J by 0 bases, with 13 bases between them. CDR1 is MNHEY, CDR2 SVGAGI, per germline. The CDR3 sequence is 14 residues long.

The chain couples TRBV6-5 to TRBJ2-5; 8 nucleotides agree with TRBD2. This CDR3 contains 13 residues. CDR1 is MNHEY and CDR2 is SVGAGI in the germline V gene. V lost 6 bases to trimming and J lost 1 base; unmatched junction nucleotides: 1. CDR3 sequence reads: CASRGLGQETQYF. For the CDR3, the DNA is TGTGCCAGCAGGGGACTAGGCCAAGAGACCCAGTACTTC.

The J gene is TRBJ1-1, the V gene TRBV5-6; 7 nucleotides line up with TRBD1. This CDR3 is built from 14 residues. Unmatched junction bases numbered 8, after V lost 3 bases and J lost 6 bases. The V gene's germline CDR1 is SGHDT and CDR2 YYEEEE. The DNA of the CDR3 is TGTGCCAGCAGCTCGTTCGACAGGGACCCTGAAGCTTTCTTT. Translation gives CASSSFDRDPEAFF. Variable domain in full (rest from reference TRBV5-6 and TRBJ1-1): DAGVTQSPTHLIKTRGQQVTLRCSPKSGHDTVSWYQQALGQGPQFIFQYYEEEERQRGNFPDRFSGHQFPNYSSELNVNALLLGDSALYLCASSSFDRDPEAFFGQGTRLTVV.

This chain links TRBV11-2 with TRBJ2-1; 11 positions match TRBD2. Germline CDR1 reads SGHAT; CDR2 reads FQNNGV. This CDR3 contains 20 residues. The J segment lost 8 bases and the V segment lost 0 bases, leaving 18 bases of the junction unmatched. CDR3 protein: CASSLESGGGLAGAAHEQFF. The CDR3 region has the DNA TGTGCCAGCAGCTTAGAAAGTGGAGGAGGACTAGCGGGCGCCGCCCATGAGCAGTTCTTC.

The chain joins TRBV19 to TRBJ2-7; 10 nucleotides line up with TRBD2. The germline V gene encodes CDR1 LNHDA and CDR2 SQIVND (reference sequence). The V and J ends lost 5 bases and 5 bases, in that order; junction bases with no gene match: 9. CDR3 length: 15 amino acids. The CDR3 reads CASSSGAGGSHEQYF. CDR3 DNA sequence: TGTGCCAGTAGTTCAGGAGCGGGGGGGTCCCACGAGCAGTACTTC.

V gene TRBV6-5 combines with J gene TRBJ1-5, with no clear D. The CDR3 runs 15 residues. Germline CDR1 MNHEY, CDR2 SVGAGI. Trimming shortened V by 3 bases and J by 6 bases, and 15 bases separated the two germline ends. The CDR3 nucleotides are TGTGCCAGCAGTTATCCTAGCCGCGGGAGTCAGCCCCAGCATTTT. As protein: CASSYPSRGSQPQHF.

Here the CDR3 reads CASSLARGGNTDTQYF. The CDR3 coding sequence is TGTGCCAGCAGCTTGGCTCGGGGAGGTAACACAGATACGCAGTATTTT. The J gene is TRBJ2-3, the V gene TRBV5-4; D might be TRBD2 (6 bases). The CDR3 covers 16 residues. Per the germline V gene, CDR1 is SGHNT and CDR2 is YYREEE (reference sequence). With 0 bases removed from V and 2 bases from J, the gap between germline ends came to 13 bases.

The rearrangement uses TRBV5-1 and TRBJ2-1, with unresolved D. The V end lost 0 bases, the J end lost 1 base, and 11 bases lay between the germline ends. The CDR3 sequence is 16 residues long. Germline values: CDR1 SGHRS, CDR2 YFSETQ. The CDR3 is CASSLGHTVSYNEQFF. The CDR3 DNA reads as TGCGCCAGCAGCTTGGGACATACAGTATCCTACAATGAGCAGTTCTTC.

V and J are TRBV4-1 and TRBJ1-1; TRBD1 might be the D (5 bases). Germline CDR1 is MGHRA and CDR2 is YSYEKL. Deletions cut 1 base from V and 2 bases from J, with 8 bases between. The CDR3 runs to 14 residues. The CDR3 sequence: CASSQGRGNTEAFF. The DNA of the CDR3 is TGCGCCAGCAGCCAAGGGAGGGGTAACACTGAAGCTTTCTTT.

The CDR3 DNA sequence: TGTGCCAGCACCCACCCGCTAGCGGGGGGGAAACTAGCCAAAAACATTCAGTACTTC. Translating it yields CASTHPLAGGKLAKNIQYF. V and J are TRBV28 and TRBJ2-4; TRBD2 matches at 12 bases. V lost 7 bases and J lost 0; bases outside the gene matches: 13. The germline CDR1 and CDR2 sequences are MDHEN and SYDVKM. The CDR3 sequence is 19 residues long.

The chain uses TRBV6-5 and TRBJ2-1; 13 bases are shared with TRBD2. V lost 6 bases, J lost 13 bases, and 6 bases stayed unmatched. CDR1 and CDR2 (germline): MNHEY, SVGAGI. The CDR3 loop spans 13 amino acids. The CDR3 sequence is CASRLAGGRVQFF. The DNA of the CDR3 is TGTGCCAGCAGACTAGCGGGGGGGCGGGTCCAGTTCTTC.

The V call is TRBV24-1, the J call TRBJ1-5; D is unresolved. Germline assignment: CDR1 KGHDR and CDR2 SFDVKD. This CDR3 has 12 residues. V shed 4 bases and J shed 7 bases, with 7 bases lying between them. The DNA for the CDR3 is TGTGCCACCAGTGAGATCAGACAGCCCCAGCATTTT. Translating it yields CATSEIRQPQHF.

The chain uses TRBV6-5 and TRBJ1-2; TRBD1 might be the D (6 bases). Between the trimmed V and J ends, which lost 4 bases and 4 bases, there was a span of 13 bases. There are 14 residues in the CDR3. CDR1 is MNHEY and CDR2 is SVGAGI in the germline V gene. The CDR3 loop reads CASSLNRVAYGYTF. DNA for the CDR3: TGTGCCAGCAGTTTAAACAGGGTAGCCTATGGCTACACCTTC.

This clone was recorded a few times. This chain uses TRBV19 with TRBJ1-1; D remains unclear. This CDR3 comprises 14 residues. Per the germline V gene, CDR1 is LNHDA and CDR2 is SQIVND (reference sequence). V was trimmed by 5 bases and J by 2 bases, leaving 12 bases between them. The CDR3, as DNA: TGTGCCAGTAGTGGAGTAGGGAGTAACACTGAAGCTTTCTTT. Translation: CASSGVGSNTEAFF.

This clone was observed a single time. Other DNA sequences of this sample code for an identical CDR3. The gene calls are TRBV30 and TRBJ1-4; no clear D. The CDR3 sequence is 12 residues long. Germline V gives CDR1 GTSNPN, CDR2 SVGIG (reference sequence). Trimming took 0 bases from V and 8 from J, leaving 7 bases between them. The CDR3 protein is CAWSVLREKLFF. The DNA of the CDR3 is TGTGCCTGGAGTGTACTGCGAGAAAAACTGTTTTTT.